The 23 T cell receptor beta chains in this list originate from one sample, sequenced in a study of blood T cell repertoires in COVID-19. The data were produced by immunoSEQ multiplex PCR, yet TCRdb's version contains in-frame clones alone and is incomplete. The sample includes some 120,000 clones, just under 80% of them seen just once. The specimen was peripheral blood. These receptors all stem from a human donor in a cohort sampled during active COVID-19.

This clone was seen a single time. The chain combines TRBV2 with TRBJ1-2, with D possibly being TRBD1 (5 bases). Germline V gives CDR1 SNHLY, CDR2 FYNNEI. Trimming left V 4 bases short and J 4 bases short, with 19 bases between. The CDR3 runs 16 residues. CDR3 sequence (DNA): TGTGCCAGCAGTGGGTTAGTGGGCAGGGCGCCCTATGGCTACACCTTC. Translated: CASSGLVGRAPYGYTF.

This clone has just one count. The CDR3 loop is CASQVPSSYEQYF. The CDR3 coding sequence is TGTGCCAGCCAGGTTCCGAGCTCCTACGAGCAGTACTTC. This rearrangement joins TRBV6-5 to TRBJ2-7, with D unresolved. Germline loops: CDR1 MNHEY, CDR2 SVGAGI. The CDR3 covers 13 residues. Trimming removed 8 bases at V and 0 bases at J, with 11 bases between.

This chain links TRBV9 with TRBJ1-5; a weak D match, TRBD1 (6 bases). Germline-derived CDR1 and CDR2 are SGDLS and YYNGEE. The V end lost 4 bases, the J end lost 3 bases, and 8 bases lay between the germline ends. The CDR3 is 13 residues long. The CDR3 DNA reads TGTGCCAGCAGCCGGGACACCAATCAGCCCCAGCATTTT. The encoded protein is CASSRDTNQPQHF.

The V gene is TRBV6-5, the J gene TRBJ2-1; TRBD2 matches at 9 bases. The CDR3 covers 15 residues. After removal of 2 bases from V and 2 bases from J, the junction contained 1 base not matched to a gene. Germline V gene data show CDR1 as MNHEY and CDR2 as SVGAGI. The CDR3 region is CASSYGGGAYNEQFF. The CDR3 nucleotides are TGTGCCAGCAGTTACGGCGGGGGGGCCTACAATGAGCAGTTCTTC.

The chain has TRBV11-3 and TRBJ1-1; a possible D gene is TRBD1 (5 bases). Germline loops: CDR1 SGHNT, CDR2 YENEEA. The ends were cut back, 3 bases at V and 0 bases at J, with 20 bases in the middle. The CDR3 is 18 amino acids. CDR3 bases: TGTGCCAGCAGCTTTACGAGCCGGGTTGGGGGGATGAACACTGAAGCTTTCTTT. It yields the protein CASSFTSRVGGMNTEAFF.

In this sample, this clone turned up a few times. The gene calls are TRBV5-1 and TRBJ2-5, with D unresolved. The CDR3 sequence is 15 residues long. V was trimmed by 1 base and J by 2 bases, leaving 12 bases between them. Per the germline V gene, CDR1 is SGHRS and CDR2 is YFSETQ. CDR3: CASSLWPGEQETQYF. The CDR3 DNA reads TGCGCCAGCAGCTTGTGGCCAGGTGAACAAGAGACCCAGTACTTC.

The CDR3 sequence: CASSQISYNEQFF. DNA for the CDR3: TGTGCCAGCAGCCAAATCTCCTACAATGAGCAGTTCTTC. This rearrangement joins TRBV11-3 to TRBJ2-1; D unclear. The V end was cut by 5 bases, the J end by 0 bases, with 5 bases between. The CDR3 is 13 residues long. CDR1 and CDR2 from the germline V gene are SGHNT and YENEEA.

The chain links TRBV25-1 to TRBJ2-3, with D perhaps TRBD2 (6 bases). V lost 2 bases, J lost 6 bases, and 15 bases lay in between. The CDR3 is 15 residues long. Germline-derived CDR1 and CDR2 are MGHDK and SYGVNS. CDR3 amino acids: CASSEGGQEGDTQYF. The CDR3 nucleotides read TGTGCCAGCAGTGAAGGAGGGCAGGAAGGTGATACGCAGTATTTT.

V gene TRBV6-5 combines with J gene TRBJ2-1; D is possibly TRBD2 (6 bases). The CDR3 loop spans 15 amino acids. The V gene's germline CDR1 is MNHEY and CDR2 SVGAGI. V lost 4 bases, J lost 5 bases, and 15 bases lay in between. DNA of the CDR3: TGTGCCAGCAGTTCCTTTGGGGCGGGGAACAATGAGCAGTTCTTC. Encoded protein: CASSSFGAGNNEQFF.

This rearrangement joins TRBV5-4 to TRBJ1-2; tentative D call: TRBD1 (5 bases). From germline, CDR1 is SGHNT and CDR2 YYREEE (reference sequence). Trimming stripped 3 bases from V and 2 bases from J, with 11 bases between. The CDR3 has 14 residues. The CDR3: CASSSGGRNYGYTF. The CDR3 DNA reads as TGTGCCAGCAGCTCCGGGGGACGAAACTATGGCTACACCTTC.

This chain uses TRBV5-1 with TRBJ1-1; TRBD1 might be the D (5 bases). There are 13 residues in the CDR3. Trimming removed 7 bases at V and 1 base at J, with 11 bases between. The germline V gene encodes CDR1 SGHRS and CDR2 YFSETQ. The DNA for the CDR3 is TGCGCCAGCTCATCAGGGCCGAACACTGAAGCTTTCTTT. Translating it yields CASSSGPNTEAFF. The variable domain in full, with the rest retrieved from reference TRBV5-1 and TRBJ1-1, is KAGVTQTPRYLIKTRGQQVTLSCSPISGHRSVSWYQQTPGQGLQFLFEYFSETQRNKGNFPGRFSGRQFSNSRSEMNVSTLELGDSALYLCASSSGPNTEAFFGQGTRLTVV.

This chain uses TRBV7-8 with TRBJ2-3, with D perhaps matching TRBD1 (6 bases). Germline lookup yields CDR1 SGHVS and CDR2 FQNEAQ. Trimming stripped 5 bases from V and 2 bases from J, with 11 bases between. The CDR3 length is 14 residues. CDR3 amino acids: CASSVYRATDTQYF. DNA for the CDR3: TGTGCCAGCAGCGTTTACAGGGCCACAGATACGCAGTATTTT.

This clone was counted once. The genes are TRBV15 and TRBJ1-2; TRBD1 matches 10 bases. The length of the CDR3 is 16 residues. Looked up from germline, CDR1 is LNHNV and CDR2 is YYDKDF (reference sequence). V lost 2 bases and J lost 5; bases outside the gene matches: 8. The CDR3 loop reads CATSRPRQGAGYGYTF. The CDR3 region has the DNA TGTGCCACCAGCAGACCACGACAGGGGGCTGGGTATGGCTACACCTTC.

The chain recombines TRBV3-1 (or the pseudogene TRBV3-2) with TRBJ2-5; unclear D gene. V lost 4 bases and J lost 3, with 9 bases in between. The CDR3 totals 13 residues. The V gene's germline CDR1 is LGHDT and CDR2 YNNKEL (reference sequence). The chain's CDR3 is CASSRRGEETQYF. The CDR3 DNA reads as TGTGCCAGCAGCCGGAGAGGAGAAGAGACCCAGTACTTC.

The CDR3 region has the DNA TGCAGCGCGGGGGCTCACTCCTACGAGCAGTACTTC. Translated: CSAGAHSYEQYF. The gene calls are TRBV29-1 and TRBJ2-7; D might be TRBD1 or TRBD2, each matching 6 bases. V was shortened by 7 bases and J by 0 bases, with 10 bases between the two germline ends. This CDR3 region has 12 residues. In germline, CDR1 is SQVTM, CDR2 ANQGSEA.

The V and J genes are TRBV15 and TRBJ1-4; 12 nucleotides align to TRBD1. Looked up from germline, CDR1 is LNHNV and CDR2 is YYDKDF (reference sequence). The CDR3 length is 19 residues. The V and J ends lost 5 bases and 4 bases, in that order; junction bases with no gene match: 14. CDR3 nucleotide sequence: TGTGCCACCAGCGGGGGACAGGGGGCGCTGGGAGGTTATAATGAAAAACTGTTTTTT. This translates into CATSGGQGALGGYNEKLFF.

The table lists this clone with a count of one. The rearrangement joins TRBV7-9 to TRBJ2-7, with 8 bases lining up with TRBD1. Trimming removed 4 bases from V and 2 bases from J; junction bases left unmatched: 1. Germline lookup yields CDR1 SEHNR and CDR2 FQNEAQ (reference sequence). The CDR3 is 13 amino acids. CDR3 amino acids: CASSWTGPYEQYF. The DNA of the CDR3 is TGTGCCAGCAGCTGGACAGGGCCCTACGAGCAGTACTTC.

This clone was detected ten times or more. The chain uses TRBV7-9 and TRBJ1-3, with TRBD1 identical over 7 bases. CDR1 SEHNR and CDR2 FQNEAQ come from the germline V gene (reference sequence). Trimming at V came to 5 bases and at J to 0 bases, leaving 4 bases not matched to a gene. The CDR3 contains 15 residues. The CDR3 coding sequence is TGTGCCAGCAGCGTGGGACAGCACTCTGGAAACACCATATATTTT. This translates into CASSVGQHSGNTIYF.

The chain carries TRBV7-2 and TRBJ1-1; TRBD1 might be the D (6 bases). V lost 5 bases and J lost 1, with 11 bases in between. The CDR3 is 14 amino acids. Looked up from germline, CDR1 is SGHTA and CDR2 is FQGNSA. CDR3 nucleotides: TGTGCCAGCAGCCCTACCAGGGGGAACACTGAAGCTTTCTTT. Translating it yields CASSPTRGNTEAFF.

This clone showed up many times. V is TRBV28 and J is TRBJ1-4, with D possibly matching TRBD1 (6 bases). The ends were cut back, 4 bases at V and 4 bases at J, with 13 bases in the middle. The CDR3 covers 15 residues. The germline gives CDR1 MDHEN, CDR2 SYDVKM. CDR3 DNA: TGTGCCAGCAGTTCAACGACAGGATATAATGAAAAACTGTTTTTT. Translated, it gives CASSSTTGYNEKLFF.

The CDR3 reads CASSGLGGGPYNEQFF. As DNA, the CDR3 is TGTGCCAGCAGTGGGTTAGGGGGGGGACCCTACAATGAGCAGTTCTTC. This chain joins TRBV6-2 or TRBV6-3 and TRBJ2-1; perhaps TRBD2 as D (7 bases). The V gene's germline CDR1 is MNHEY and CDR2 SVGEGT. V lost 5 bases and J lost 2, with 16 bases in between. The CDR3 loop spans 16 amino acids.

The chain links TRBV6-5 to TRBJ2-7; 9 bases align to TRBD2. V was clipped by 6 bases and J by 4 bases; unmatched bases: 7. The CDR3 contains 14 residues. CDR1 is MNHEY and CDR2 is SVGAGI in the germline V gene. The CDR3 here is CASSERGAIYEQYF. As DNA, the CDR3 is TGTGCCAGCAGCGAGCGGGGGGCTATTTACGAGCAGTACTTC.

The sample holds one count of this clone. One junction end disagrees with the germline gene, perhaps due to a read error. The genes are TRBV7-2 and TRBJ2-5; 8 nucleotides match TRBD1. Germline V CDR1 and CDR2: SGHTA, FQGNSA. The CDR3 spans 15 residues. CDR3 in amino acids: CANSRGPYLQETQYF. The CDR3 DNA sequence: TGTGCCAACAGCAGGGGGCCCTATTTACAAGAGACCCAGTACTTC.